This TCR beta chain was recovered during a study of T cell repertoires in cytomegalovirus infection. TCRdb itself ran the reads through MiXCR, one entry per CDR3 protein. The sample lists about 500,000 distinct CDR3 sequences; roughly 34% were seen once. The V segment lost 2 bases and the J segment 2 bases; nucleotides outside the gene matches: 4. In germline, CDR1 is MDHEN, CDR2 SYDVKM. The CDR3 totals 15 residues. Study conclusions and caveats: HLA-C-restricted TCR beta clonotypes specific for CMV led the ex vivo response.

Comments on this clonotype: Its antigen remains unknown.

The material was cultured PBMCs, obtained from culture after CMV antigen stimulation. The rearrangement links TRBV28 to TRBJ2-7, with 9 bases aligning to TRBD1. The TCR originated in a human donor in good health (CMV status not recorded). Some clones in this sample may be carry-over from other donors' samples. CDR3 nucleotides: TGTGCCAGCAGTTTACTAGGGACAGGGACCTACGAGCAGTACTTC. It translates to CASSLLGTGTYEQYF.